Included here is one T cell receptor (beta chain) sequence, with context. Antigen unknown. This record belongs to a study of cytomegalovirus exposure and HLA in healthy donors. Study results and caveats: The authors reported that TCR beta sequences could predict HLA-A and HLA-B alleles. These predictions were accurate for most subjects in the first cohort. Being indistinguishable, some V segments were excluded, TRBV6-2 and TRBV6-3 among them. For TCR beta chains, V- and J-gene trimming was later linked to a missense DCLRE1C variant. Rare sequences made up most TCRs, while some public TCRs were found in many donors.

The CDR3 is 14 amino acids. V lost 0 bases and J lost 2, with 8 bases in between. The germline V gene has CDR1 SGDLS and CDR2 YYNGEE. With 60 Vbeta and 13 Jbeta primers, the PCR was carried out. Sequencing used immunoSEQ multiplex PCR; TCRdb keeps in-frame clones, though not all of them. The sample records about 150,000 clones, approximately 77% being singletons. Sequencing was performed on PBMCs. The receptor was isolated from a man aged 18 to 29 in good health and CMV-seronegative. V and J are TRBV9 and TRBJ2-5; a possible D gene is TRBD1 (6 bases). CDR3 in amino acids: CASSVGTVQETQYF. Written as DNA, the CDR3 is TGTGCCAGCAGCGTAGGGACAGTTCAAGAGACCCAGTACTTC. The variable domain in full, completed from reference TRBV9 and TRBJ2-5, reads DSGVTQTPKHLITATGQRVTLRCSPRSGDLSVYWYQQSLDQGLQFLIQYYNGEERAKGNILERFSAQQFPDLHSELNLSSLELGDSALYFCASSVGTVQETQYFGPGTRLLVL.